The source of this T cell receptor (beta chain) is a study of early T cells in non-severe SARS-CoV-2 infection (dated by TCRdb to about 2021). With respect to the entire study: Because TCR sequencing was done on bulk RNA from unsorted whole blood, the alpha and beta chains could not be paired. Broad study findings and their caveats: VDJdb matching was skewed toward anti-spike CD8 responses and likely underestimated virus-specific expansions, missing private and CD4 specificities.

The method was 5' RACE. TCRdb lists the instrument as NextSeq 500. To correct for sequencing error and PCR bias, the TCR library protocol tagged individual cDNA molecules with unique molecular identifiers. Sequencing covered both TCR alpha and beta chains, and within each sample the abundances of alpha and beta sequences were tightly co-correlated. Turning to the authors' computational methods: Decombinator V4 was used to perform V gene, J gene and CDR3 annotation of TCR sequences. Expanded TCRs were defined as changing significantly between any two time points under a Poisson model with p below 0.0001. Abundances of TCRs were expressed as counts per million after normalisation to the total number of TCRs sequenced in each sample. TRAV1-2 paired with TRAJ12, TRAJ20 or TRAJ33 defined MAIT TCRs, while TRAV10 paired with TRAJ18 defined iNKT TCRs. VDJdb, accessed 1 November 2021, was searched for CMV, EBV and SARS-CoV-2 annotated TCRs, with TCRs annotated for multiple antigens excluded. TCRdb handled the public reads itself, with Q25 trimming in fastp and clone calling in MiXCR, and kept productive beta chains. Rows matching on CDR3 protein sequence are summarized as one entry with the most common DNA and genes. TCRdb's processing, not the authors', yielded these V and J calls. This sample lists around 86,000 distinct CDR3 sequences; roughly 14% were detected once. The top ten constitute 0.45% to 0.75% of the sample.

A case-control design nested within a healthcare worker cohort in London, UK, was used, with weekly nasopharyngeal swab PCR tests and blood sampling performed. Healthcare workers were recruited between 23 and 31 March 2020, during the week of the UK lockdown, and were followed weekly for up to about 15 weeks. On this clonotype itself: Its antigen is currently not known. No base-level quality is on record; no much larger clone is a single base apart.

The germline V gene (reference sequence) specifies SGHKS as CDR1 and YYEKEE as CDR2. At the junction V is shortened by 4 bases and J by 0 bases, with 14 bases in between. Its CDR3 holds 15 amino acids, cysteine through valine. The sequence is cut down to CDR3 DNA, 45 bases in frame from base 1. The source material was whole blood. The receptor chain draws on TRBV5-5 and TRBJ2-7, with a weak D call of TRBD1 (6 bases match). The receptor's source is an adult who was a healthcare worker with PCR-confirmed SARS-CoV-2 infection or an uninfected control (not recorded which). The CDR3: CASSVGTLSSYEQYV. The nucleotide sequence reads as follows: TGTGCCAGCAGCGTCGGGACACTGAGCTCCTACGAGCAGTACGTC.